The T cell receptor beta chain under discussion was sequenced for a study of blood T cells in healthy people across ages. Turning to the study itself: Researchers report that template switching captured about one barcoded beta molecule per two T cells.

Combining a sample-barcoded 5' primer with a J-beta primer mix, a second PCR ran for roughly 6 to 12 cycles. MiXCR, run by TCRdb on the 5' RACE reads, gives a single entry per CDR3 protein. The sample has about 780,000 distinct CDR3 sequences, around half seen once. Total RNA was isolated from each sample in quantities of at least 5.5 micrograms. About this clonotype: Its antigen remains unknown.

Germline V gene lookup returns CDR1 SGHTA and CDR2 FQGNSA. This CDR3 has 14 residues. V gave up 1 base and J gave up 12 bases; unmatched junction bases: 8. General study results and limits: Changes seen in expanded clonotypes were possibly confounded by donor CMV status left unknown. A roughly linear age-dependent decrease characterized TCR beta diversity per million T cells.

The chain employs TRBV7-2 and TRBJ2-1; 8 bases are a match to TRBD2. The TCR originated in a man older than 75 in good health. Sequenced material: blood. CDR3 coding DNA: TGTGCCAGCAGCTTAGACAGGGCCCTAGCGGGGCAGTTCTTC. It codes for CASSLDRALAGQFF.